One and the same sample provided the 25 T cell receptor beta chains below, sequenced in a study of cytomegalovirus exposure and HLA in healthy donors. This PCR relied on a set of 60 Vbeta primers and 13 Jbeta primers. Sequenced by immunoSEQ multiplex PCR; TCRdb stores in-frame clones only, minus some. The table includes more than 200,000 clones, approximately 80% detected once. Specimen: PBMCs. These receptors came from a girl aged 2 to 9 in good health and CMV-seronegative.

The CDR3 nucleotides are TGTGCCACCAGCAGGTCTTCCTATTACGAGCAGTACTTC. It specifies CATSRSSYYEQYF. This chain connects TRBV15 to TRBJ2-7; D gene uncertain. The CDR3 covers 13 residues. The germline V gene encodes CDR1 LNHNV and CDR2 YYDKDF (reference sequence). The V end lost 3 bases, the J end lost 4 bases, and 10 bases lay between the germline ends.

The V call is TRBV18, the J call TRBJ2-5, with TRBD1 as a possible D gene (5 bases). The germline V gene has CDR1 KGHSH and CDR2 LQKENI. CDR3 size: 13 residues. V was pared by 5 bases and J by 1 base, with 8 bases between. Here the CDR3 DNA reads TGTGCCAGCTCAGCAGGGCCCCAAGAGACCCAGTACTTC. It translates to CASSAGPQETQYF.

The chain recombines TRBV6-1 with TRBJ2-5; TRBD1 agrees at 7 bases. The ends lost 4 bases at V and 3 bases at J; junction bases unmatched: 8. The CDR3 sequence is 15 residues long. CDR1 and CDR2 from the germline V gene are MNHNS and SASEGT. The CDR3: CASSALGTDKETQYF. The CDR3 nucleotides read TGTGCCAGCAGTGCCCTAGGGACAGACAAAGAGACCCAGTACTTC.

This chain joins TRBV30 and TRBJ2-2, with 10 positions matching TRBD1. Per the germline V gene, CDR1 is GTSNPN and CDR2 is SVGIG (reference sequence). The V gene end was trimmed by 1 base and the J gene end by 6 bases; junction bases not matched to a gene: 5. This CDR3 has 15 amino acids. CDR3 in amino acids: CAWSGTGGKSGELFF. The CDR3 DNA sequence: TGTGCCTGGAGTGGGACAGGGGGAAAATCCGGGGAGCTGTTTTTT.

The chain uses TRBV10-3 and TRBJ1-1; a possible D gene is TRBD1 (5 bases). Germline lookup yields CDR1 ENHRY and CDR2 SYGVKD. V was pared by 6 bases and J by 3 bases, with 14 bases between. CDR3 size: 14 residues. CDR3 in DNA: TGTGCCATCAGCCAGGAGGGGCGTTACACTGAAGCTTTCTTT. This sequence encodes CAISQEGRYTEAFF.

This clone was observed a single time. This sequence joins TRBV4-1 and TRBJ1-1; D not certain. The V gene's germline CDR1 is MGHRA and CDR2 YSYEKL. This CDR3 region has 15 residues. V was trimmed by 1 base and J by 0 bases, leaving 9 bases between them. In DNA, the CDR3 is TGCGCCAGCAGCCAAGCCGGGAGGGTGAACACTGAAGCTTTCTTT. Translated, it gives CASSQAGRVNTEAFF.

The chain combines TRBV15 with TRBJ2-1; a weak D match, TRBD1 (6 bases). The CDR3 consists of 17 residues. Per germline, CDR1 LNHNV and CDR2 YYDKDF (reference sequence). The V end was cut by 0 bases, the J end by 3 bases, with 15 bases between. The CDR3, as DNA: TGTGCCACCAGCAGAGATCCGGGACATGGATTCTACAATGAGCAGTTCTTC. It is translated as CATSRDPGHGFYNEQFF.

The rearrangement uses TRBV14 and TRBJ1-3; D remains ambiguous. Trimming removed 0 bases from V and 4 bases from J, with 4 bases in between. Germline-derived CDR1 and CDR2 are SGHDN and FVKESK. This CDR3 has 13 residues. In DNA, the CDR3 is TGTGCCAGCAGCCAAGAGAGGGGAAACACCATATATTTT. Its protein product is CASSQERGNTIYF.

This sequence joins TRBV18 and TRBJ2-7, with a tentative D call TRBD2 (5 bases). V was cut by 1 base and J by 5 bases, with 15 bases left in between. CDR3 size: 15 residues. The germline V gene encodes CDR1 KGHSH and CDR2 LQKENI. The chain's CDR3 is CASSPLSRGLDEQYF. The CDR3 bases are TGTGCCAGCTCACCACTTAGCCGGGGTTTGGACGAGCAGTACTTC. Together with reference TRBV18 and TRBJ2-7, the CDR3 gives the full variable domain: NAGVMQNPRHLVRRRGQEARLRCSPMKGHSHVYWYRQLPEEGLKFMVYLQKENIIDESGMPKERFSAEFPKEGPSILRIQQVVRGDSAAYFCASSPLSRGLDEQYFGPGTRLTVT.

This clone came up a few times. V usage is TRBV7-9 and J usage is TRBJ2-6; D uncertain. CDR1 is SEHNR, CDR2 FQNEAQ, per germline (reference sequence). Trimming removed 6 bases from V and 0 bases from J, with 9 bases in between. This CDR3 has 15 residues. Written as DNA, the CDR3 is TGTGCCAGCAGTAACCAGGCCTCTGGGGCCAACGTCCTGACTTTC. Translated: CASSNQASGANVLTF. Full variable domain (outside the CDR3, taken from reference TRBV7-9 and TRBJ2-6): DTGVSQNPRHKITKRGQNVTFRCDPISEHNRLYWYRQTLGQGPEFLTYFQNEAQLEKSRLLSDRFSAERPKGSFSTLEIQRTEQGDSAMYLCASSNQASGANVLTFGAGSRLTVL.

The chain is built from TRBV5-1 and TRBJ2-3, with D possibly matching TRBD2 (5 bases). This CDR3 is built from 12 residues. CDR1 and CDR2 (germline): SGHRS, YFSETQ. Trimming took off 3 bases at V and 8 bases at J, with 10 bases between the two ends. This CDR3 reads CASSSEVGTQYF. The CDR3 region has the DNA TGCGCCAGCAGCTCGGAGGTCGGTACGCAGTATTTT.

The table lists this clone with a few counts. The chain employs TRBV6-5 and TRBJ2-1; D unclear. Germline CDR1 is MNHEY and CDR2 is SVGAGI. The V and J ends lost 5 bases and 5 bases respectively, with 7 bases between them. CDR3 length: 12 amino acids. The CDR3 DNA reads TGTGCCAGCAGTAACAGAAACAATGAGCAGTTCTTC. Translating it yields CASSNRNNEQFF.

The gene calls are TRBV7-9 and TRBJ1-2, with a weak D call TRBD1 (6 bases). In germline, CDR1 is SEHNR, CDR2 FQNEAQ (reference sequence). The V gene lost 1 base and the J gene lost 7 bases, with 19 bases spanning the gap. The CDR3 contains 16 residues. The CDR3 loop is CASSLVVGAPFTGYTF. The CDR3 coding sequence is TGTGCCAGCAGCTTAGTGGTGGGGGCGCCGTTCACTGGCTACACCTTC.

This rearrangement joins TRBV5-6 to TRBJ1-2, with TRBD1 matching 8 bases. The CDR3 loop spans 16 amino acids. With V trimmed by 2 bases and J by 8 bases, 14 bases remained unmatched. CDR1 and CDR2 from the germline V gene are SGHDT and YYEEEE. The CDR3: CASSLSVDRVLRGYTF. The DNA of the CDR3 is TGTGCCAGCAGCTTAAGCGTGGACAGGGTGTTAAGGGGCTACACCTTC.

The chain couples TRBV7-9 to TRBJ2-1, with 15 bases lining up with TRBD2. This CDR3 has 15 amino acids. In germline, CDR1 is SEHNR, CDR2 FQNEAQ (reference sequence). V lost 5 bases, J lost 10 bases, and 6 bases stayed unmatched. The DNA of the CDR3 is TGTGCCAGCAGCCTAGGGACTAGCGGGAGGACGGAGCAGTTCTTC. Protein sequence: CASSLGTSGRTEQFF.

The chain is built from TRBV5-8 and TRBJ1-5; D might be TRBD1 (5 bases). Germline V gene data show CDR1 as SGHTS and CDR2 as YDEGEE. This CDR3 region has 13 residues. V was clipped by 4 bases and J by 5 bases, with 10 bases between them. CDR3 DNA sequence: TGTGCCAGCAGCCTCTTAGGGGATCAGCCCCAGCATTTT. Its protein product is CASSLLGDQPQHF.

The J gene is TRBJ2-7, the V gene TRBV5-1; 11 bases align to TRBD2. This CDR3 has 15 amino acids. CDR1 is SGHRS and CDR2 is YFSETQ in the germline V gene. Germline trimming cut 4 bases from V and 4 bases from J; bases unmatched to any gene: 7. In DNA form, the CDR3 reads TGCGCCAGCAGCCCTGGGACTAGCGGAATGTACGAGCAGTACTTC. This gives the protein CASSPGTSGMYEQYF.

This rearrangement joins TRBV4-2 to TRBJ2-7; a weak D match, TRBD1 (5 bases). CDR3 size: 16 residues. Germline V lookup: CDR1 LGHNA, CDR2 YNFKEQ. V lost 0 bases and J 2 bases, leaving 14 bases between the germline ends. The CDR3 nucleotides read TGTGCCAGCAGCCAAGATCCCGACAGCTTTACCTACGAGCAGTACTTC. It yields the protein CASSQDPDSFTYEQYF.

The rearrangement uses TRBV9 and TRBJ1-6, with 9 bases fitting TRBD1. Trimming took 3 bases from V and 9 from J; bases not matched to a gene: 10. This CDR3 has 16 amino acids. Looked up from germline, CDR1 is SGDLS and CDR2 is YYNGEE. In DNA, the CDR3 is TGTGCCAGCAGCGCCGGACAAGGACAGGGGAGTTCACCCCTCCACTTT. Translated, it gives CASSAGQGQGSSPLHF. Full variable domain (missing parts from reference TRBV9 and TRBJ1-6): DSGVTQTPKHLITATGQRVTLRCSPRSGDLSVYWYQQSLDQGLQFLIQYYNGEERAKGNILERFSAQQFPDLHSELNLSSLELGDSALYFCASSAGQGQGSSPLHFGNGTRLTVT.

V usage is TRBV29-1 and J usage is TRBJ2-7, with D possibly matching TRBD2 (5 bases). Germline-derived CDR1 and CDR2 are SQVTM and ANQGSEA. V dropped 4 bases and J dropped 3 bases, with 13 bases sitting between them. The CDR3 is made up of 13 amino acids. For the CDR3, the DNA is TGCAGCGTTGTTGGCGGGTCCCACTACGAGCAGTACTTC. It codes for CSVVGGSHYEQYF.

DNA for the CDR3: TGCGCCAGCAGCCAACTGCTGACGGAGACCCCTTCGGATACGCAGTATTTT. Its protein product is CASSQLLTETPSDTQYF. The chain joins TRBV4-1 to TRBJ2-3; unclear D gene. Trimming took 2 bases from V and 6 from J, leaving 21 bases between them. CDR1 is MGHRA, CDR2 YSYEKL, per germline. The CDR3 runs 17 residues.

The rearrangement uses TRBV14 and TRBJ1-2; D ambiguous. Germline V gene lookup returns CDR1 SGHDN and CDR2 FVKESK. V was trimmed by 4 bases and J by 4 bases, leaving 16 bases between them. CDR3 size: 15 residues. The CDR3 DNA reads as TGTGCCAGCAGCCCGGGAGCCGCTTCACGCTATGGCTACACCTTC. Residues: CASSPGAASRYGYTF. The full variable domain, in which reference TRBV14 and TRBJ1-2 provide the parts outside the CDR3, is EAGVTQFPSHSVIEKGQTVTLRCDPISGHDNLYWYRRVMGKEIKFLLHFVKESKQDESGMPNNRFLAERTGGTYSTLKVQPAELEDSGVYFCASSPGAASRYGYTFGSGTRLTVV.

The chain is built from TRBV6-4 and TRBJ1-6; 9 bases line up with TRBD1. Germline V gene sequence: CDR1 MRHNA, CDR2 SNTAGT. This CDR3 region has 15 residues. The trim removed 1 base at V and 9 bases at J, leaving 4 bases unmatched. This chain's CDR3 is CASSDWDRVVSPLHF. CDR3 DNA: TGTGCCAGCAGTGACTGGGACAGGGTAGTTTCACCCCTCCACTTT.

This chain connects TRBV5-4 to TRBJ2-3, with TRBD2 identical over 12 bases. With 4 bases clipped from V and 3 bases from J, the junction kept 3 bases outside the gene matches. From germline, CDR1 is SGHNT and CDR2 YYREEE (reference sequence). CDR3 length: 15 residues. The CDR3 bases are TGTGCCAGCAGCCGAGGACTAGCGGGGACAGATACGCAGTATTTT. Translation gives CASSRGLAGTDTQYF.

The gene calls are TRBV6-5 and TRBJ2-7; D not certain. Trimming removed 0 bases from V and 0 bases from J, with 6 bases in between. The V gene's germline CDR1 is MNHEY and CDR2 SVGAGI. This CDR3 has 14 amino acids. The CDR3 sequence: CASSYSTDSYEQYF. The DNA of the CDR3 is TGTGCCAGCAGTTACTCCACAGACTCCTACGAGCAGTACTTC.